A selection of T cell receptor beta chains follows, all from one sample in a study of cytomegalovirus exposure and HLA in healthy donors. Generated by immunoSEQ multiplex PCR, the TCRdb table keeps only in-frame clones and is missing some. The sample contains approximately 110,000 clones, around 77% of which appear only once. Sequencing was carried out using PBMCs. All receptors derive from a human donor in good health. The CDR3 runs from the conserved cysteine through the conserved F or W. D genes are given only for firm matches. Size is stated for part of the rows, as once, few or many counts, or as a class when the clone is expanded.

j_gene | abundance | len | d_gene | v_gene | CDR3aa | CDR3nt
TRBJ2-5 | - | 14 | TRBD1 | TRBV7-7 | CASSLRTGGETQYF | TGTGCTAGCAGCTTACGGACAGGGGGAGAGACCCAGTACTTC
TRBJ2-3 | - | 15 | - | TRBV2 | CASSEGGLAEDTQYF | TGTGCCAGCAGTGAAGGGGGGCTAGCGGAAGATACGCAGTATTTT
TRBJ1-5 | few | 13 | TRBD1 | TRBV18 | CASCGQGNQPQHF | TGTGCCAGCTGCGGACAGGGTAATCAGCCCCAGCATTTT
TRBJ2-4 | - | 16 | - | TRBV10-3 | CAISESDEGAKNSQYF | TGTGCCATCAGTGAGTCGGATGAGGGCGCCAAAAACAGTCAGTACTTC
TRBJ1-6 | - | 16 | - | TRBV28 | CASSSNHGFYNSPLHF | TGTGCCAGCAGTTCCAACCACGGGTTTTATAATTCACCCCTCCACTTT
TRBJ1-1 | few | 12 | - | TRBV18 | CASSSPNTEAFF | TGTGCCAGCTCCAGTCCGAACACTGAAGCTTTCTTT
TRBJ2-5 | - | 15 | TRBD1 | TRBV2 | CASSARDRVGETQYF | TGTGCCAGCAGTGCGAGGGACAGGGTTGGAGAGACCCAGTACTTC
TRBJ2-3 | - | 14 | - | TRBV7-2 | CASSFLAFTDTQYF | TGTGCCAGCAGCTTCCTAGCGTTCACAGATACGCAGTATTTT
TRBJ2-7 | - | 15 | TRBD2 | TRBV27 | CASRPQTSGIYEQYF | TGTGCCAGCAGGCCCCAGACTAGCGGGATCTACGAGCAGTACTTC
TRBJ2-5 | - | 17 | TRBD2 | TRBV25-1 | CASSEGRSSGRGETQYF | TGTGCCAGCAGTGAGGGGAGGTCTAGCGGGAGAGGGGAGACCCAGTACTTC
TRBJ1-2 | few | 13 | - | TRBV7-8 | CASSLDGNYGYTF | TGTGCCAGCAGCTTAGACGGTAACTATGGCTACACCTTC
TRBJ2-3 | - | 13 | - | TRBV11-3 | CASSDRGKDTQYF | TGTGCCAGCAGCGACCGGGGAAAAGATACGCAGTATTTT
TRBJ2-7 | - | 15 | TRBD2 | TRBV19 | CASSLGAGDHYEQYF | TGTGCCAGTAGCCTAGGGGCGGGAGACCACTACGAGCAGTACTTC
TRBJ2-3 | - | 16 | TRBD2 | TRBV2 | CASRLTSGRPTDTQYF | TGTGCCAGCAGGCTTACTAGCGGGAGGCCTACAGATACGCAGTATTTT
TRBJ1-2 | - | 16 | TRBD1 | TRBV7-2 | CASSLGGTGAIYGYTF | TGTGCCAGCAGCTTGGGGGGGACAGGGGCCATCTATGGCTACACCTTC
TRBJ2-7 | - | 15 | TRBD1 | TRBV19 | CASSTGQGLPYEQYF | TGTGCCAGTAGTACGGGACAGGGCCTACCCTACGAGCAGTACTTC
TRBJ1-1 | - | 13 | - | TRBV6-6 | CASTLDRLTEAFF | TGTGCCAGCACCCTAGACAGGCTCACTGAAGCTTTCTTT
TRBJ2-3 | few | 14 | TRBD2 | TRBV2 | CASSKTSGTDTQYF | TGTGCCAGCAGTAAGACTAGCGGCACAGATACGCAGTATTTT